The rows below give T cell receptor beta chains drawn from one sample of a study of cytomegalovirus exposure and HLA in healthy donors. TCRdb's table, derived via immunoSEQ multiplex PCR, lists solely in-frame clones and lacks some. The sample has a few hundred thousand clones, roughly 86% seen once. Source material: PBMCs. The receptors were sampled from a man in his thirties or forties in good health and CMV-seronegative. CDR3s include the opening cysteine and the closing phenylalanine or tryptophan. The D gene is left open where the match is weak. Rows give clone size only sometimes, using once, few, many, or a class for an expanded clone.

D gene	V gene	clone size	J gene	CDR3 protein	CDR3 DNA
.	TRBV10-1	.	TRBJ1-2	CASMSRGPGYTF	TGCGCCAGCATGTCCAGGGGACCTGGCTACACCTTC
TRBD1	TRBV7-2	.	TRBJ1-4	CASSRDSREKLFF	TGTGCCAGCAGCAGGGACAGTCGTGAAAAACTGTTTTTT
.	TRBV7-9	.	TRBJ2-7	CASSLGLPTYEQYF	TGTGCCAGCAGCCTGGGACTTCCAACCTACGAGCAGTACTTC
TRBD2	TRBV4-1	.	TRBJ2-3	CASSQELAGGTDTQYF	TGCGCCAGCAGCCAAGAACTAGCGGGGGGCACAGATACGCAGTATTTT
.	TRBV6-5	.	TRBJ1-1	CASTQRGGRAFF	TGTGCCAGCACCCAAAGGGGGGGGCGAGCTTTCTTT
.	TRBV7-9	.	TRBJ1-6	CASSATGLDNSPLHF	TGTGCCAGCAGCGCCACAGGGCTGGATAATTCACCCCTCCACTTT
TRBD2	TRBV13	.	TRBJ2-1	CASSLSGSGGMSNEQFF	TGTGCCAGCAGCTTAAGTGGTAGCGGGGGGATGTCCAATGAGCAGTTCTTC
TRBD1	TRBV7-2	once	TRBJ2-1	CASSVQGSNEQFF	TGTGCCAGCAGCGTACAGGGGTCCAATGAGCAGTTCTTC
.	TRBV6-1	.	TRBJ1-2	CASSEPTRGLYGYTF	TGTGCCAGCAGTGAACCGACGCGGGGCCTATATGGCTACACCTTC
.	TRBV5-1	.	TRBJ2-2	CASRDSISFTGELFF	TGCGCCAGCAGGGACTCCATTTCCTTTACCGGGGAGCTGTTTTTT
.	TRBV10-3	.	TRBJ2-3	CAISESGGGAVDTQYF	TGTGCCATCAGTGAGAGCGGAGGGGGCGCCGTGGATACGCAGTATTTT